The entry that follows covers one T cell receptor beta chain sequence. Its target is unknown. These data are taken from a study of cytomegalovirus exposure and HLA in healthy donors. General study findings and limits: CMV antigen specificity was confirmed in vitro for three CMV-associated chains.

Produced via immunoSEQ multiplex PCR; TCRdb's table is partial and in-frame only. The profile covers about 120,000 clones, with around 88% appearing a single time and 4% to 6% taken by the ten largest. J gave up 1 base and V 2 bases, and 4 bases lay outside the gene matches. The CDR3 is 16 amino acids. The V gene's germline CDR1 is LGHNA and CDR2 YNFKEQ. This sequence joins TRBV4-2 and TRBJ2-2; 7 positions agree with TRBD2. This receptor was identified in a man in his late teens or twenties in good health and CMV-seronegative. Input material: PBMCs. CDR3 sequence reads: CASSQMPSGNTGELFF. CDR3 DNA: TGTGCCAGCAGCCAAATGCCTAGCGGGAACACCGGGGAGCTGTTTTTT.